This TCR beta chain was recovered during a study of control samples from healthy donors and cancer patients. The CDR3 runs 15 residues. The germline V gene encodes CDR1 MNHEY and CDR2 SVGAGI. The V segment lost 5 bases and the J segment 3 bases; nucleotides outside the gene matches: 3. Some clones are missing from TCRdb's copy, which holds only in-frame ones; the method was immunoSEQ multiplex PCR. The sample carries 100,000 to 150,000 clones, 92% recorded once. The receptor was derived from a woman aged 50 to 60 in good health. The material sequenced was blood. The V gene is TRBV6-5, the J gene TRBJ2-1; TRBD2 aligns across 11 bases. The CDR3 region has the DNA TGTGCCAGCAGTACCGGGACTAGCGGCTACAATGAGCAGTTCTTC. As protein: CASSTGTSGYNEQFF.